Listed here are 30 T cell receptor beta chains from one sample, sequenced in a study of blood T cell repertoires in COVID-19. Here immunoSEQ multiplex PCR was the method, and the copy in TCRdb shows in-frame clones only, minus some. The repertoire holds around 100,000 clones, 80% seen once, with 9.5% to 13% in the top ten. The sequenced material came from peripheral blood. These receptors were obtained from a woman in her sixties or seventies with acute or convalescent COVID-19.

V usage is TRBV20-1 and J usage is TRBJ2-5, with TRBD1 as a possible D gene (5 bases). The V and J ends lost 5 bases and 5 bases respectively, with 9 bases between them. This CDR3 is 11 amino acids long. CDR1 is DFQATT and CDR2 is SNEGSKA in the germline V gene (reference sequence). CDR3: CSAEPGETQYF. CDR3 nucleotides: TGCAGTGCTGAACCAGGGGAGACCCAGTACTTC.

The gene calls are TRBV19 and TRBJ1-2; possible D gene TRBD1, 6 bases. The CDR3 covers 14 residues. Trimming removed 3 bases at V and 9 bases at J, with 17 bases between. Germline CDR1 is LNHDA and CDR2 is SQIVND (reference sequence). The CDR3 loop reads CASSIKVAGVSYTF. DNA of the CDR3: TGTGCCAGTAGTATTAAGGTCGCAGGGGTCAGCTACACCTTC.

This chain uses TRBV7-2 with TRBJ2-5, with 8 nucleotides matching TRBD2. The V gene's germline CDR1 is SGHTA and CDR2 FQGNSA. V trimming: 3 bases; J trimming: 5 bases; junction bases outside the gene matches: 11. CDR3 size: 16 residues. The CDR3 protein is CASSLGSGAIRETQYF. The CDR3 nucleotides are TGTGCCAGCAGCTTGGGTAGCGGGGCCATACGGGAGACCCAGTACTTC.

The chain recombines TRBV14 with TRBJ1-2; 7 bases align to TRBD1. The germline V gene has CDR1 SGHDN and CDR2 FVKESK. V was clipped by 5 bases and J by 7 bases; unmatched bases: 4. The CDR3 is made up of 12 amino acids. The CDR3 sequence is CASSADRVGYTF. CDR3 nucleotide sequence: TGTGCCAGCAGCGCAGACAGGGTTGGCTACACCTTC. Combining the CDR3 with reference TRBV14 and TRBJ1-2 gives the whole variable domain EAGVTQFPSHSVIEKGQTVTLRCDPISGHDNLYWYRRVMGKEIKFLLHFVKESKQDESGMPNNRFLAERTGGTYSTLKVQPAELEDSGVYFCASSADRVGYTFGSGTRLTVV.

CDR3 sequence: CASDGLAGGPSTDTQYF. The CDR3 bases are TGTGCCAGCGACGGACTAGCGGGGGGGCCGAGCACAGATACGCAGTATTTT. The V and J genes are TRBV2 and TRBJ2-3; the match to TRBD2 covers 15 bases. Per the germline V gene, CDR1 is SNHLY and CDR2 is FYNNEI. The CDR3 runs 17 residues. V lost 8 bases, J lost 0 bases, and 6 bases stayed unmatched.

Written as DNA, the CDR3 is TGTGCCATCAGTGAGCTAGGACAGGATGGCTACACCTTC. It codes for CAISELGQDGYTF. The chain combines TRBV10-3 with TRBJ1-2; 7 bases are a match to TRBD1. The V and J ends lost 2 bases and 6 bases, in that order; junction bases with no gene match: 3. CDR3 length: 13 residues. Germline V CDR1 and CDR2: ENHRY, SYGVKD.

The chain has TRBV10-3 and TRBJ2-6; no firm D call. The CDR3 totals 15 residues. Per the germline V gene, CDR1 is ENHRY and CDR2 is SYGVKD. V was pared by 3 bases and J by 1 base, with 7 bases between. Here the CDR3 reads CAISDVASGANVLTF. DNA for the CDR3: TGTGCCATCAGTGACGTAGCATCTGGGGCCAACGTCCTGACTTTC.

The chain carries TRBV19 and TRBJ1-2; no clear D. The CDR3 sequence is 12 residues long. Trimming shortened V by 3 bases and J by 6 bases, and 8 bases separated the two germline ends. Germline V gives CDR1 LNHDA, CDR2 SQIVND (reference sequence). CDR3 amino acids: CASSMARNGYTF. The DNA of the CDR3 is TGTGCCAGTAGTATGGCCAGAAATGGCTACACCTTC.

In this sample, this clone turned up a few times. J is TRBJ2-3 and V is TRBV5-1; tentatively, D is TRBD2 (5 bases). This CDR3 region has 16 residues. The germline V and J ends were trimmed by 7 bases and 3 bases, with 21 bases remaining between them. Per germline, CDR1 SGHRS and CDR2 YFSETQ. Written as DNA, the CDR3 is TGCGCCAGCTATCCGGGCGATTATAGAGGGACAGATACGCAGTATTTT. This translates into CASYPGDYRGTDTQYF.

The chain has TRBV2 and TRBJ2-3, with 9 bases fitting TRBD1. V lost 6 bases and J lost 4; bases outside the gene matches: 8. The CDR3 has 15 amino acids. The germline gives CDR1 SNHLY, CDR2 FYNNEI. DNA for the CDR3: TGTGCCAGCAGCCGAGGGACAGGGAGGCCAGATACGCAGTATTTT. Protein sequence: CASSRGTGRPDTQYF.

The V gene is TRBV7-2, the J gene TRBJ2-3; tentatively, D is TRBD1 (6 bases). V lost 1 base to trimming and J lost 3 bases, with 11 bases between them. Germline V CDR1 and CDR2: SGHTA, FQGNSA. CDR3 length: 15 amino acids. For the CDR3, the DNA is TGTGCCAGCAGCTTAGACGGGCAGGGGACAGATACGCAGTATTTT. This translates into CASSLDGQGTDTQYF.

The CDR3 loop is CASTLDYGYTF. The CDR3 DNA sequence: TGTGCCAGCACCCTTGACTATGGCTACACCTTC. The V and J genes are TRBV6-6 and TRBJ1-2; no clear D. Germline loops: CDR1 MNHNY, CDR2 SVGAGI (reference sequence). The V gene lost 7 bases and the J gene lost 3 bases, with 6 bases spanning the gap. This CDR3 region has 11 residues.

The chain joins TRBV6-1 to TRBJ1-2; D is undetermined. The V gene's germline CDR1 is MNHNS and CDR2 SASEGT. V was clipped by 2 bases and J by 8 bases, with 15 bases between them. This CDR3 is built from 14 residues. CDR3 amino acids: CASSETFGEVGYTF. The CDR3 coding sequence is TGTGCCAGCAGTGAAACCTTCGGGGAGGTCGGCTACACCTTC.

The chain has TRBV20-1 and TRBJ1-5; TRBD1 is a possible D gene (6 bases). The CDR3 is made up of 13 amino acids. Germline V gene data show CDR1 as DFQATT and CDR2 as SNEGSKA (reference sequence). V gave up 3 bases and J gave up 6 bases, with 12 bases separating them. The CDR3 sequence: CSASNRVGQPQHF. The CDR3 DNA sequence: TGCAGTGCTAGTAACAGGGTGGGTCAGCCCCAGCATTTT.

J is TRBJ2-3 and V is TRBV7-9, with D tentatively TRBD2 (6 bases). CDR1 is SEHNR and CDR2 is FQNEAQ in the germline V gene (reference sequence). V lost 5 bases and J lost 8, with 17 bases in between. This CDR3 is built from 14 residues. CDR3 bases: TGTGCCAGCAGCCCCGACGGGGGTCGTGGTACGCAGTATTTT. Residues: CASSPDGGRGTQYF.

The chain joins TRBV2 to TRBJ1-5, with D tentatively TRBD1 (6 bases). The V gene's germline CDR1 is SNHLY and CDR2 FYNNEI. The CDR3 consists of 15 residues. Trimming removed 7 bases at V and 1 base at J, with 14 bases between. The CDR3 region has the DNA TGTGCCAGCACAAAACGGGGGGCGAGCAATCAGCCCCAGCATTTT. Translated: CASTKRGASNQPQHF.

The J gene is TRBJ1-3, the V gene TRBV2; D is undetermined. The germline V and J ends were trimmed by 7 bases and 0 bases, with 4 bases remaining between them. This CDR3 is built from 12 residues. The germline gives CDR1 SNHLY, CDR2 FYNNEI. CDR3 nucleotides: TGTGCCAGCACCCTCTCTGGAAACACCATATATTTT. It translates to CASTLSGNTIYF.

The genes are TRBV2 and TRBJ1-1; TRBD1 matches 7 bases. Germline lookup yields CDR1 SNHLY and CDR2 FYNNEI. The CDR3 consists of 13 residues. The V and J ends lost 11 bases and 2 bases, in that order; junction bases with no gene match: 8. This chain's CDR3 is CAGNRDSNTEAFF. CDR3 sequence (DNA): TGTGCCGGAAACCGGGACAGTAACACTGAAGCTTTCTTT.

CDR3 protein: CASSLEGTIPSNEQFF. CDR3 bases: TGTGCCAGCAGCTTGGAAGGCACAATTCCTAGCAATGAGCAGTTCTTC. The gene calls are TRBV5-4 and TRBJ2-1; no clear D gene. V lost 0 bases and J lost 6, with 16 bases in between. The germline gives CDR1 SGHNT, CDR2 YYREEE (reference sequence). This CDR3 has 16 residues.

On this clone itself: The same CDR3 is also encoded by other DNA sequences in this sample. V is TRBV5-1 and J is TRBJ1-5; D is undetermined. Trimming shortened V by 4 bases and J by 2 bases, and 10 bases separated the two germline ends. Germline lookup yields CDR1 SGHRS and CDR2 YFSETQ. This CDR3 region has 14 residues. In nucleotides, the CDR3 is TGCGCCAGCAGCCTCACGGGAGGCAATCAGCCCCAGCATTTT. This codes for CASSLTGGNQPQHF.

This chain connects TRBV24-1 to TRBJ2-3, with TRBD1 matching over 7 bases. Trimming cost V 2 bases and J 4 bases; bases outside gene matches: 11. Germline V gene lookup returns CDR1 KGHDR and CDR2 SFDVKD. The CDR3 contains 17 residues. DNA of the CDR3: TGTGCCACCAGTGATTCTTATAGACAGGGAGTATCAGATACGCAGTATTTT. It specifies CATSDSYRQGVSDTQYF.

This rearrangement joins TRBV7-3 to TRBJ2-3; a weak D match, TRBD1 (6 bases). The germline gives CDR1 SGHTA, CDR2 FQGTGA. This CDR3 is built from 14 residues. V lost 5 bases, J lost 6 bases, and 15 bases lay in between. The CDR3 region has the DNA TGTGCCAGCAGCCTGACAGGTACACGGGATACGCAGTATTTT. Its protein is CASSLTGTRDTQYF.

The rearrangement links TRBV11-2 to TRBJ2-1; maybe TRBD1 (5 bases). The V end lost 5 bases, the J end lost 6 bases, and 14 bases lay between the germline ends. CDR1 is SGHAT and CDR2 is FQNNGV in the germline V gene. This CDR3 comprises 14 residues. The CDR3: CASSRAGMGNEQFF. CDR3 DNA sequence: TGTGCCAGCAGCCGGGCAGGGATGGGCAATGAGCAGTTCTTC.

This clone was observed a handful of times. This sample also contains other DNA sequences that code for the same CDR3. CDR3 amino acids: CASLGQMNTEAFF. CDR3 bases: TGTGCCAGCCTAGGACAGATGAACACTGAAGCTTTCTTT. V is TRBV11-2 and J is TRBJ1-1, with D possibly matching TRBD1 (6 bases). The CDR3 has 13 residues. The ends were cut back, 8 bases at V and 0 bases at J, with 10 bases in the middle. Germline V gene sequence: CDR1 SGHAT, CDR2 FQNNGV. The full variable domain, rest sourced from reference TRBV11-2 and TRBJ1-1, is EAGVAQSPRYKIIEKRQSVAFWCNPISGHATLYWYQQILGQGPKLLIQFQNNGVVDDSQLPKDRFSAERLKGVDSTLKIQPAKLEDSAVYLCASLGQMNTEAFFGQGTRLTVV.

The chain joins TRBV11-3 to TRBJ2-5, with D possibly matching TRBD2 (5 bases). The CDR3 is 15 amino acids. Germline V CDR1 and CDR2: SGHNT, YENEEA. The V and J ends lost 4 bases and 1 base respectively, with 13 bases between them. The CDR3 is CASSSGGEPQETQYF. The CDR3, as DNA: TGTGCCAGCAGCTCCGGTGGGGAGCCCCAAGAGACCCAGTACTTC.

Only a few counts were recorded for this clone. The CDR3 DNA is TGTGCCAGTAGTCTCGACATGAACACTGAAGCTTTCTTT. Amino acids: CASSLDMNTEAFF. The chain employs TRBV19 and TRBJ1-1; D gene uncertain. Trimming pared 5 bases from V and 0 bases from J, leaving 7 bases between. There are 13 residues in the CDR3. Germline V gene sequence: CDR1 LNHDA, CDR2 SQIVND (reference sequence).

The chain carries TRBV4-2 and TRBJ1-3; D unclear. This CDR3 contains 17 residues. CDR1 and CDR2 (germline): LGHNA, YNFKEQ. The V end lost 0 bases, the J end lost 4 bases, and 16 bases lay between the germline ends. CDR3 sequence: CASSQDRGFTNGNTIYF. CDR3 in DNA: TGTGCCAGCAGCCAAGATCGTGGTTTCACTAACGGAAACACCATATATTTT.

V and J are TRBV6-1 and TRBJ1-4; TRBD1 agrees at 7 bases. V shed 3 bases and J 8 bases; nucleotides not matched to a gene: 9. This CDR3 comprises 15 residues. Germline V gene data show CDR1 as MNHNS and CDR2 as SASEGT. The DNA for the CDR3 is TGTGCCAGCAGTGATATTAGGGGGCAGGAGGAAAAACTGTTTTTT. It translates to CASSDIRGQEEKLFF.

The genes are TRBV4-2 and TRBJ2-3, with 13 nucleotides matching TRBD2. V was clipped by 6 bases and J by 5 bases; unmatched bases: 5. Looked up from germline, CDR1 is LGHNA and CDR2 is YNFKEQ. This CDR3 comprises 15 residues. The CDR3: CASRGTSGVGDTQYF. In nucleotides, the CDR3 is TGTGCCAGCAGAGGGACTAGCGGGGTTGGAGATACGCAGTATTTT.

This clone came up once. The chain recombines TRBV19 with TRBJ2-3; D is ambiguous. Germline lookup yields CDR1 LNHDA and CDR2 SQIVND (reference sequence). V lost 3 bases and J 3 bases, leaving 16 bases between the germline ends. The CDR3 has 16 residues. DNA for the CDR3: TGTGCCAGTAGTATTCGCCTCGCTGCGGCGACAGATACGCAGTATTTT. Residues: CASSIRLAAATDTQYF.